These T cell receptor beta chains were read from a single sample in a study of cytomegalovirus exposure and HLA in healthy donors. Clones were sequenced by immunoSEQ multiplex PCR, and TCRdb holds only the in-frame ones, with some missing. The sample has some 99,000 clones, approximately 76% seen once. The specimen was PBMCs. Receptor source: a man in his forties or fifties in good health and CMV-seronegative. Each CDR3 is given with its conserved first and last residue. The D gene is left open where the match is weak. Rows may omit the clone size; those that give it use once, few, many or a size class.

j_gene,v_gene,abundance,d_gene,CDR3aa,CDR3nt
TRBJ2-7,TRBV7-2,NA,NA,CASSLVGSESYEQYF,TGTGCCAGCAGCTTAGTCGGTAGCGAGTCCTACGAGCAGTACTTC
TRBJ2-1,TRBV12-2,NA,NA,CASRASGTKDNEQFF,TGTGCAAGTCGCGCCTCCGGGACAAAGGACAATGAGCAGTTCTTC
TRBJ2-5,TRBV11-2,NA,NA,CASSFSHTQETQYF,TGTGCCAGCAGCTTTAGCCACACCCAAGAGACCCAGTACTTC
TRBJ1-1,TRBV5-8,NA,NA,CATKKLSNTEAFF,TGTGCCACTAAAAAACTCTCGAACACTGAAGCTTTCTTT
TRBJ2-1,TRBV19,NA,NA,CASSIVGPSYNEQFF,TGTGCCAGTAGTATCGTGGGGCCCTCCTACAATGAGCAGTTCTTC
TRBJ2-1,TRBV4-3,NA,NA,CASSQAPAGTSRRYEQFF,TGCGCCAGCAGCCAAGCCCCGGCGGGGACGTCGCGTCGTTACGAGCAGTTCTTC
TRBJ2-4,TRBV11-3,NA,TRBD2,CASSLGSGGNAKNIQYF,TGTGCCAGCAGCTTAGGGTCGGGGGGGAATGCCAAAAACATTCAGTACTTC
TRBJ2-3,TRBV5-4,NA,TRBD2,CASSLDLAGGTDTQYF,TGTGCCAGCAGCTTGGATCTAGCGGGGGGCACAGATACGCAGTATTTT
TRBJ2-2,TRBV6-1,NA,TRBD2,CASSEVLAGGRGTGELFF,TGTGCCAGCAGTGAAGTTCTAGCGGGAGGTCGTGGGACCGGGGAGCTGTTTTTT
TRBJ2-1,TRBV7-2,NA,NA,CASSSAGYEQFF,TGTGCCAGCAGCTCCGCGGGGTATGAGCAGTTCTTC
TRBJ2-5,TRBV28,few,NA,CASSYRGTHLRGTQYF,TGTGCCAGCAGTTATCGCGGGACGCATCTAAGAGGGACCCAGTACTTC
TRBJ2-4,TRBV2,NA,TRBD1,CASRGQGARNIQYF,TGTGCCAGCAGGGGACAGGGGGCCAGGAACATTCAGTACTTC
TRBJ2-4,TRBV18,NA,NA,CASADAGKGNIQYF,TGTGCCAGCGCAGACGCGGGGAAGGGAAACATTCAGTACTTC
TRBJ1-5,TRBV19,NA,NA,CASRSGGRGQPQHF,TGTGCCAGTAGGTCCGGGGGAAGAGGTCAGCCCCAGCATTTT
TRBJ1-4,TRBV5-1,NA,TRBD1,CASSPGQGLVTNEKLFF,TGCGCCAGCAGCCCGGGACAGGGGTTGGTAACTAATGAAAAACTGTTTTTT
TRBJ2-1,TRBV9,NA,TRBD2,CASSARTRANEQFF,TGTGCCAGCAGCGCCCGGACTAGGGCCAATGAGCAGTTCTTC
TRBJ1-4,TRBV7-8,NA,NA,CASSRGRGTTNEKLFF,TGTGCCAGCAGCAGGGGAAGGGGCACGACTAATGAAAAACTGTTTTTT
TRBJ1-5,TRBV7-9,NA,NA,CASSLDPLQAGNPPQHF,TGTGCCAGCAGCTTAGACCCCCTACAGGCAGGCAATCCGCCCCAGCATTTT
TRBJ2-5,TRBV6-5,NA,NA,CASRRETGGETQYF,TGTGCCAGCAGAAGGGAGACAGGCGGAGAGACCCAGTACTTC
TRBJ1-1,TRBV15,once,TRBD1,CATSRDGTGGTEAFF,TGTGCCACCAGCAGAGATGGGACAGGGGGCACTGAAGCTTTCTTT
TRBJ1-6,TRBV7-2,few,NA,CASSLAQRSPLHF,TGTGCCAGCAGCTTAGCTCAGAGGTCACCCCTCCACTTT
TRBJ2-1,TRBV7-8,NA,TRBD1,CASSSIRQGASGDEQFF,TGTGCCAGCAGCTCGATCAGACAGGGCGCGTCTGGGGATGAGCAGTTCTTC
TRBJ1-5,TRBV30,NA,NA,CAWSRSNNQPQHF,TGTGCCTGGAGTCGGAGTAACAATCAGCCCCAGCATTTT
TRBJ2-2,TRBV7-8,NA,NA,CASSLDTTFRELFF,TGTGCCAGCAGCCTAGACACGACATTCCGGGAGCTGTTTTTT
TRBJ1-6,TRBV10-2,NA,NA,CASLRGPGLTDSPLHF,TGCGCCAGCCTGCGGGGACCGGGACTTACGGATTCACCCCTCCACTTT
TRBJ1-5,TRBV27,few,NA,CASSLEQDKGPQHF,TGTGCCAGCAGTTTAGAGCAGGATAAAGGACCCCAGCATTTT
TRBJ1-1,TRBV11-3,NA,NA,CASSLGPSTEAFF,TGTGCCAGCAGCTTAGGTCCTTCCACTGAAGCTTTCTTT
TRBJ2-3,TRBV19,NA,TRBD1,CASSIAGQGVTDTQYF,TGTGCCAGTAGTATAGCCGGACAGGGTGTCACAGATACGCAGTATTTT
TRBJ1-4,TRBV2,once,NA,CASLRSETNEKLFF,TGTGCCAGTTTGAGGTCGGAAACTAATGAAAAACTGTTTTTT
TRBJ2-5,TRBV15,NA,TRBD1,CATSRVTGVQETQYF,TGTGCCACCAGCAGAGTTACAGGGGTCCAAGAGACCCAGTACTTC
TRBJ1-5,TRBV14,NA,NA,CASSRGNQPQHF,TGTGCCAGCAGCCGAGGGAATCAGCCCCAGCATTTT
TRBJ2-7,TRBV5-6,NA,NA,CASSWGPGTWPSYEQYF,TGTGCCAGCAGCTGGGGGCCAGGGACCTGGCCCAGCTACGAGCAGTACTTC
TRBJ2-3,TRBV4-2,NA,TRBD2,CASSQVGRGDLGDTQYF,TGTGCCAGCAGCCAAGTGGGGCGGGGGGACCTTGGAGATACGCAGTATTTT
TRBJ2-3,TRBV5-1,NA,TRBD2,CASSPRISGVSTDTQYF,TGCGCCAGCAGCCCCCGTATTAGCGGGGTTAGCACAGATACGCAGTATTTT
TRBJ1-4,TRBV25-1,NA,NA,CASSLLVQANEKLFF,TGTGCCAGCAGTCTACTGGTCCAAGCTAATGAAAAACTGTTTTTT
TRBJ2-7,TRBV9,NA,TRBD2,CAPPPREGPNEQYF,TGTGCCCCTCCCCCCCGGGAGGGCCCAAACGAGCAGTACTTC
TRBJ1-2,TRBV6-1,NA,TRBD1,CASRPGTGELYGYTF,TGTGCCAGCAGGCCCGGGACAGGGGAATTATATGGCTACACCTTC
TRBJ2-7,TRBV27,NA,TRBD2,CASSSSGLAGQQYF,TGTGCCAGCAGTTCCTCGGGACTAGCGGGGCAGCAGTACTTC
TRBJ2-7,TRBV4-3,NA,NA,CATSASEGSYEQYF,TGCGCCACCTCAGCCAGTGAGGGTTCCTACGAGCAGTACTTC
TRBJ2-1,TRBV27,NA,NA,CASSSWPSYNEQFF,TGTGCCAGCAGTTCCTGGCCCTCCTACAATGAGCAGTTCTTC
TRBJ2-1,TRBV10-3,NA,NA,CAISEARGDEQFF,TGTGCCATCAGTGAGGCCAGGGGGGATGAGCAGTTCTTC
TRBJ2-5,TRBV21-1,NA,NA,CASTYAGNWETQYF,TGTGCCAGCACCTACGCGGGGAATTGGGAGACCCAGTACTTC
TRBJ2-5,TRBV29-1,once,TRBD2,CSTTSGGAETQYF,TGCAGCACAACTAGCGGGGGGGCTGAGACCCAGTACTTC
TRBJ2-5,TRBV6-6,NA,TRBD1,CASSQTGLTETQYF,TGTGCCAGCAGCCAGACAGGGTTGACAGAGACCCAGTACTTC
TRBJ1-5,TRBV19,NA,NA,CASGQGNQPQHF,TGTGCCAGTGGGCAGGGCAATCAGCCCCAGCATTTT
TRBJ1-4,TRBV5-4,once,NA,CASSLQGEKLFF,TGTGCCAGCAGCTTGCAGGGAGAAAAACTGTTTTTT
TRBJ2-5,TRBV19,NA,TRBD1,CASSTPGTGAEEQYF,TGTGCCAGTAGTACCCCCGGGACAGGGGCGGAAGAGCAGTACTTC
TRBJ2-7,TRBV2,NA,NA,CASNSYYEQYF,TGTGCCAGCAATTCTTACTACGAGCAGTACTTC
TRBJ1-4,TRBV18,once,TRBD1,CASAGQGGEKLFF,TGTGCCTCGGCGGGACAGGGAGGTGAAAAACTGTTTTTT
TRBJ1-5,TRBV19,NA,NA,CASSWTAKDQPQHF,TGTGCCAGTAGCTGGACAGCAAAGGATCAGCCCCAGCATTTT
TRBJ2-7,TRBV13,once,TRBD1,CASTIGQGTYEQYF,TGTGCCAGCACCATAGGACAGGGAACCTACGAGCAGTACTTC
TRBJ1-1,TRBV28,NA,NA,CASRAQGAFF,TGTGCCAGCCGGGCCCAGGGAGCTTTCTTT
TRBJ1-3,TRBV7-2,NA,NA,CASSSGSGANTIYF,TGTGCCAGCAGCTCCGGCTCGGGTGCAAACACCATATATTTT